This entry is about one T cell receptor (beta chain). Its specificity is not known. This sample was taken from a study of CXCR3-negative and CXCR3-positive naive CD8 T cells. The CDR3 loop spans 14 amino acids. Germline V lookup: CDR1 MNHEY, CDR2 SVGAGI. Study conclusions and caveats: Naive CXCR3-positive cells had TRB CDR3s more hydrophobic than those of CXCR3-negative naive cells.

5' RACE that incorporated UMI labels was used to prepare the TRB cDNA libraries. TCRdb reanalyzed the 5' RACE reads, giving one entry per CDR3 protein sequence and no DNA. The specimen's table records some 85,000 distinct CDR3 sequences. The TCR comes from a human donor in good health. Some clones in this sample may be carry-over from other donors' samples. The chain links TRBV6-5 to TRBJ1-1; the D call of TRBD1 rests on TCRdb alone, since no DNA is present to check it. The source material was naive CXCR3+ CD8+ T cells from blood. Subset given: CD45RO-CCR7+CD27+CD95- naive CD8+ T cells expressing CXCR3 (TNR3+). The CDR3 reads CASSYSDSYTEAFF.